The T cell receptor (beta chain) under discussion was sequenced for a study of shared clonotypes between healthy human individuals. In the study overall: The study enrolled a couple of women and a few men aged 18 to 49.

Assay: immunoSEQ multiplex PCR; the TCRdb copy retains only in-frame clones and omits some. The sample lists 1.4 million to 1.5 million clones, roughly 96% occurring once. With regard to this clone: Its antigen is still unknown. Other DNA sequences within the sample encode an identical CDR3.

CDR1 MNHNS and CDR2 SASEGT come from the germline V gene. The CDR3 spans 14 residues. The V gene lost 0 bases and the J gene lost 1 base, with 5 bases spanning the gap. Findings and caveats of the study: Sharing across four donors was highest in naive CD4 (roughly 5%) and lowest in memory CD8 (roughly 0.4%).

The material sequenced was naive CD4+ T cells sorted from blood. Subset of the sample: CD45RA+ positively selected. The rearrangement joins TRBV6-1 to TRBJ2-3; no definite D call. This clonotype was sampled from a man aged 25-45 years in good health. The CDR3, as DNA: TGTGCCAGCAGTGAAGCGGCCGGCACAGATACGCAGTATTTT. It specifies CASSEAAGTDTQYF.